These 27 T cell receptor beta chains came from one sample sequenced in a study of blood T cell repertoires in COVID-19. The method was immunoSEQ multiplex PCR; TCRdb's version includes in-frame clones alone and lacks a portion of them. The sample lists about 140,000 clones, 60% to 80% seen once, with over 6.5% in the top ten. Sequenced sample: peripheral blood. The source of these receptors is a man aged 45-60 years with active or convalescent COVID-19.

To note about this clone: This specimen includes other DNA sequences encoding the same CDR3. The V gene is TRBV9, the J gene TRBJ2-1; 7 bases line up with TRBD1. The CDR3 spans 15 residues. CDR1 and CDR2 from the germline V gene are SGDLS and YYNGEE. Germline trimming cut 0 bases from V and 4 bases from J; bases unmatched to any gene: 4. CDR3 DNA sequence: TGTGCCAGCAGCGTAGTAGGGGGCAGTTACAATGAGCAGTTCTTC. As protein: CASSVVGGSYNEQFF.

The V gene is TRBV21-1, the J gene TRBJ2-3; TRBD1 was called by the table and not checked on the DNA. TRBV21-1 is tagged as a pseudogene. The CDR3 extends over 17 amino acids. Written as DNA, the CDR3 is TGTGCCAGCAGCAAGACAGGGGGGAGGGCTAGCACAGATACGCAGTATTTT. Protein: CASSKTGGRASTDTQYF.

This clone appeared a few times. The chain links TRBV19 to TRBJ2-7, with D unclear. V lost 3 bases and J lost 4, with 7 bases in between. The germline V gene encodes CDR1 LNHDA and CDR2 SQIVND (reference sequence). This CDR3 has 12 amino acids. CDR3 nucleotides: TGTGCCAGTAGTATTGTCCGTTACGAGCAGTACTTC. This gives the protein CASSIVRYEQYF.

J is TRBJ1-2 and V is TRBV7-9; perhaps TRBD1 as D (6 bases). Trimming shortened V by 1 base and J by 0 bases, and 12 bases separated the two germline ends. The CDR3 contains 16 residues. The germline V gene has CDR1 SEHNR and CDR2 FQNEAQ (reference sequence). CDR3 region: CASSLESTGTNYGYTF. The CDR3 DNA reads TGTGCCAGCAGCTTAGAAAGTACAGGGACTAACTATGGCTACACCTTC. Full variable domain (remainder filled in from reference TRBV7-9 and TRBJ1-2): DTGVSQNPRHKITKRGQNVTFRCDPISEHNRLYWYRQTLGQGPEFLTYFQNEAQLEKSRLLSDRFSAERPKGSFSTLEIQRTEQGDSAMYLCASSLESTGTNYGYTFGSGTRLTVV.

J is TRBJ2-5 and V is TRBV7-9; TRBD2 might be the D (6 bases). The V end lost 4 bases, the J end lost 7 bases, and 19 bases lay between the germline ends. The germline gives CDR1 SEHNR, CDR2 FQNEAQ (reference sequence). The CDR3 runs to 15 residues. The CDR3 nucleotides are TGTGCCAGCAGCTCAGACACTAGCTCCCGGGGGACCCAGTACTTC. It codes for CASSSDTSSRGTQYF.

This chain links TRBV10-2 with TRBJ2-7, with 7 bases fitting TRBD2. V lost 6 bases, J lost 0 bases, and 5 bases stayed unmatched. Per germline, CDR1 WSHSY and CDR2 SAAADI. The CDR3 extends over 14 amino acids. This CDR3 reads CASRPSGSSYEQYF. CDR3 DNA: TGCGCCAGCAGGCCTAGCGGTAGCTCCTACGAGCAGTACTTC.

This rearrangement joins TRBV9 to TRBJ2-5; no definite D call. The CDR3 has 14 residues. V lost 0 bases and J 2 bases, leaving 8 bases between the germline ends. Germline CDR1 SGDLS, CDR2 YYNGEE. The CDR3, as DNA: TGTGCCAGCAGCGTAGGTCCTAGGCAAGAGACCCAGTACTTC. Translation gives CASSVGPRQETQYF.

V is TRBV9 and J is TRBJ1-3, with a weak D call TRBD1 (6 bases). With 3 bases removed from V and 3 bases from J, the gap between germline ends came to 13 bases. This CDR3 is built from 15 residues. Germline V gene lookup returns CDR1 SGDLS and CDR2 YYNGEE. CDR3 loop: CASSGGGGSGNTIYF. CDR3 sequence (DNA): TGTGCCAGCAGCGGAGGGGGGGGAAGTGGAAACACCATATATTTT.

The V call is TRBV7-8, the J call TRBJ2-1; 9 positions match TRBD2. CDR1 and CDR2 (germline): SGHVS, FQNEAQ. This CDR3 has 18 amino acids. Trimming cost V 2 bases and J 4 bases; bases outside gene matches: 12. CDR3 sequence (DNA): TGTGCCAGCAGCTTATTGTCTAGCGGGGATGGGGGGTACAATGAGCAGTTCTTC. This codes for CASSLLSSGDGGYNEQFF.

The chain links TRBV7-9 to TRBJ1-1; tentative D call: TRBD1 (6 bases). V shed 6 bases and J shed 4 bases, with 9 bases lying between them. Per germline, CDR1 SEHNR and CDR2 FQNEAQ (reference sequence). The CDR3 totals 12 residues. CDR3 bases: TGTGCCAGCAGAGAAGGGGGCACTGAAGCTTTCTTT. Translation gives CASREGGTEAFF.

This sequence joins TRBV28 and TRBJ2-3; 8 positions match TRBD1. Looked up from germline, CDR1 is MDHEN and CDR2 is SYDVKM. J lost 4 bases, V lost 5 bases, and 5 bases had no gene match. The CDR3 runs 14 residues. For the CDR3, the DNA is TGTGCCAGCAGTCTTTCAGGGGGCTCAGATACGCAGTATTTT. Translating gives CASSLSGGSDTQYF.

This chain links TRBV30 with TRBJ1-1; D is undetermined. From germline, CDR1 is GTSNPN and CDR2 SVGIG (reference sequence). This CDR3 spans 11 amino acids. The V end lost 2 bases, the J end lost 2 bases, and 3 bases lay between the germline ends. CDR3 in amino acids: CAWSINTEAFF. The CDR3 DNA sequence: TGTGCCTGGAGTATAAACACTGAAGCTTTCTTT. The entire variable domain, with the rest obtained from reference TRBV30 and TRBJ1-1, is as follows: SQTIHQWPATLVQPVGSPLSLECTVEGTSNPNLYWYRQAAGRGLQLLFYSVGIGQISSEVPQNLSASRPQDRQFILSSKKLLLSDSGFYLCAWSINTEAFFGQGTRLTVV.

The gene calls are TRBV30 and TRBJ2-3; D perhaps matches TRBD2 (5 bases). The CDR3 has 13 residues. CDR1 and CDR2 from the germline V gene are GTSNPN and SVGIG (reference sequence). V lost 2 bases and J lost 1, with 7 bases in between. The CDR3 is CAWSHGGTDTQYF. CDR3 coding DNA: TGTGCCTGGAGTCACGGGGGCACAGATACGCAGTATTTT.

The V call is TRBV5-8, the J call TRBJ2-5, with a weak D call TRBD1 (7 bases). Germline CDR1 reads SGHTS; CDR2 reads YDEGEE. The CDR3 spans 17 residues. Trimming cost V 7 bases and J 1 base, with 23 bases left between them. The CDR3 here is CASSGGGGAGPQETQYF. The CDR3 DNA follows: TGTGCCAGCTCAGGGGGAGGAGGAGCGGGTCCCCAAGAGACCCAGTACTTC.

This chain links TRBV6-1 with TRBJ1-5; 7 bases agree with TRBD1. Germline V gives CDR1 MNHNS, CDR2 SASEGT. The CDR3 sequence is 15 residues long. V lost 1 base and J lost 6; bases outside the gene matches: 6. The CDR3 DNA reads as TGTGCCAGCAGTGAAGACAGGGGCACAGTTCAGCCCCAGCATTTT. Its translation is CASSEDRGTVQPQHF.

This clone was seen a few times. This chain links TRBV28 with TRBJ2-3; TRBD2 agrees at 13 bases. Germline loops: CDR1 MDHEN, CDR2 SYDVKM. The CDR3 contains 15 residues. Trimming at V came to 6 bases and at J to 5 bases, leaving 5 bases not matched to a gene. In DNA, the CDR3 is TGTGCCAGCAGGCGGACTAGCGGGAGAGGAGATACGCAGTATTTT. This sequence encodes CASRRTSGRGDTQYF.

The CDR3 loop reads CASSSHAAEGNTEAFF. CDR3 nucleotide sequence: TGTGCCAGCAGTTCCCACGCGGCGGAGGGTAACACTGAAGCTTTCTTT. This sequence joins TRBV6-5 and TRBJ1-1, with no clear D. Trimming took off 4 bases at V and 2 bases at J, with 17 bases between the two ends. CDR3 length equals 16 residues. The germline gives CDR1 MNHEY, CDR2 SVGAGI.

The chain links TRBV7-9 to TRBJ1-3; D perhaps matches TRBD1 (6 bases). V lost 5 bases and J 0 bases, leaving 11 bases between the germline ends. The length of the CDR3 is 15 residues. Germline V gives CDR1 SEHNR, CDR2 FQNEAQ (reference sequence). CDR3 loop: CASSPRTASGNTIYF. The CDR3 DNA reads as TGTGCCAGCAGCCCTCGGACAGCCTCTGGAAACACCATATATTTT.

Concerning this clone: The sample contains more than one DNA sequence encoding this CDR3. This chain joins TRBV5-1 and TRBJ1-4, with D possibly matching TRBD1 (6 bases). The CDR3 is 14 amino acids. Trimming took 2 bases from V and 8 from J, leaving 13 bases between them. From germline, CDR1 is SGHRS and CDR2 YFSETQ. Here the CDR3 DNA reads TGCGCCAGCAGCTTAGTACAGGGCGGGGAAAAACTGTTTTTT. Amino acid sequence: CASSLVQGGEKLFF.

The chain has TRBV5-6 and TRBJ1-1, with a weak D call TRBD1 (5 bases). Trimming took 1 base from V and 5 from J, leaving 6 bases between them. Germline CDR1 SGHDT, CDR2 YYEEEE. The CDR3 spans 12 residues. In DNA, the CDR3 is TGTGCCAGCAGCTTGAAGGGGACTGAAGCTTTCTTT. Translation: CASSLKGTEAFF. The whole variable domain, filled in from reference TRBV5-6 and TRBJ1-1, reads DAGVTQSPTHLIKTRGQQVTLRCSPKSGHDTVSWYQQALGQGPQFIFQYYEEEERQRGNFPDRFSGHQFPNYSSELNVNALLLGDSALYLCASSLKGTEAFFGQGTRLTVV.

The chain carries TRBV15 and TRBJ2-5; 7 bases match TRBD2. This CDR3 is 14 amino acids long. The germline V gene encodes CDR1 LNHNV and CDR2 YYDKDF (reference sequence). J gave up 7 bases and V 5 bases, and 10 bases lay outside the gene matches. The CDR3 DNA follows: TGTGCCACCAGCCCTGGGACTACGCGGGGGACCCAGTACTTC. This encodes CATSPGTTRGTQYF. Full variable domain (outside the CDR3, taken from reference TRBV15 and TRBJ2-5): DAMVIQNPRYQVTQFGKPVTLSCSQTLNHNVMYWYQQKSSQAPKLLFHYYDKDFNNEADTPDNFQSRRPNTSFCFLDIRSPGLGDTAMYLCATSPGTTRGTQYFGPGTRLLVL.

DNA for the CDR3: TGCGCCAGCAGCTCCTCAGGGGGCGTTGGTCAGCCCCAGCATTTT. This gives the protein CASSSSGGVGQPQHF. V and J are TRBV5-1 and TRBJ1-5; TRBD1 aligns across 8 bases. The CDR3 is made up of 15 amino acids. Germline V gene data show CDR1 as SGHRS and CDR2 as YFSETQ. The V segment lost 3 bases and the J segment 6 bases; nucleotides outside the gene matches: 8.

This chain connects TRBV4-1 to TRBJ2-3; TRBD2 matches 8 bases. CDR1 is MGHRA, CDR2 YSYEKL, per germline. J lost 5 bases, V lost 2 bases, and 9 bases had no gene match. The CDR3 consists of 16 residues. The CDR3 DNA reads TGCGCCAGCAGCCAACCTCTGCCGGGAGGGGAAGATACGCAGTATTTT. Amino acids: CASSQPLPGGEDTQYF.

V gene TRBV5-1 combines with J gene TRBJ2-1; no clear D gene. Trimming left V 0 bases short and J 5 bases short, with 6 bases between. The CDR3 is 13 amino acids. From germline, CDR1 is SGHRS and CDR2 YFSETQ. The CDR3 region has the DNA TGCGCCAGCAGCTTGGGGGCAAACAATGAGCAGTTCTTC. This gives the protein CASSLGANNEQFF.

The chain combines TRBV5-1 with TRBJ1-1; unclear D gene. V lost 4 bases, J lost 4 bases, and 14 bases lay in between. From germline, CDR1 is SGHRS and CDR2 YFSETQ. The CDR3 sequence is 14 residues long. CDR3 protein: CASSLEADITEAFF. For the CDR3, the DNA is TGCGCCAGCAGCCTGGAGGCAGACATCACTGAAGCTTTCTTT.

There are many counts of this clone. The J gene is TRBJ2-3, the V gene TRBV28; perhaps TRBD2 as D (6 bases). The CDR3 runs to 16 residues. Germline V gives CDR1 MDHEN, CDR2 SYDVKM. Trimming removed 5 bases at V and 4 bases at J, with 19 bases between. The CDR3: CASSVTGTRNADTQYF. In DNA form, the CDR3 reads TGTGCCAGCAGTGTCACCGGGACTCGAAACGCAGATACGCAGTATTTT.

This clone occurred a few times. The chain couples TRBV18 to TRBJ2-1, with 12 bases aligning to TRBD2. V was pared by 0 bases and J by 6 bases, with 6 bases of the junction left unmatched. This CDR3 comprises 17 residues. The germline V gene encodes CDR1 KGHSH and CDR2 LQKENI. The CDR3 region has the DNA TGTGCCAGCTCACCACCGTTTCTAGCGGGAGGGGTCAATGAGCAGTTCTTC. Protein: CASSPPFLAGGVNEQFF.